This TCR beta chain stems from a study of T cells in Graves' hyperthyroidism and ophthalmopathy (dated by TCRdb to about 2019). Study-level background: Peripheral blood was sampled at the time of initial diagnosis, prior to any treatment. To identify distinguishing TCR V-J signatures, a discovery cohort of some 100 patients was used, comprising some 45 with Graves' ophthalmopathy and some 60 with stable Graves' hyperthyroidism. An independent validation cohort of about 19 hyperthyroidism patients and 17 patients who later progressed to ophthalmopathy tested prospective prediction of ophthalmopathy. The 100 discovery patients were divided at random into training and test sets in a 7:3 ratio. In several Graves' hyperthyroidism patients, the study also compared T-cell repertoires from thyroid tissue with T-cell repertoires from blood. After blood sampling, hyperthyroidism patients were treated with methimazole at a starting dose of 30 mg daily, and ophthalmopathy patients were treated with high-dose intravenous methylprednisolone. According to the paper, TCR Vbeta CDR3 sequencing was carried out on about 140 peripheral blood samples, which came from approximately 41 ophthalmopathy, 70 to 80 hyperthyroidism and roughly 17 progressor patients.

TCR beta CDR3 regions were amplified from RNA transcripts. The first round of RT-PCR for the TCR CDR3 was performed with the HTBI primer set and the Qiagen OneStep RT-PCR kit. The libraries were constructed in a second round of multiplex PCR and then size-selected and purified. Libraries were sequenced paired-end with 100 bp reads on an Illumina HiSeq2000. The paper's processing steps were these. SOAPnuke was used to process the raw data, removing reads that contained adapters or uncalled bases, had a mean Phred below 15, or lacked an exact match to the constant primer or identifier. High-quality paired reads were merged using COPE v1.2.5, and each unique nucleotide sequence was defined as a clonotype. MiTCR v1.1 was used to align the clonotypes against IMGT TRBV, TRBD and TRBJ reference segments. The analysis included only V-J combinations with a frequency above 0.0001, which together covered 99% to 99.2% of the repertoires. The TCS score was defined as the ratio of F50 (clonal expansion) to E x V (chaos), calculated using BLOSUM62-based TCRdist between CDR3 peptides within each V-J. Welch's t-statistics and random forest reduced several hundred V-J features to roughly 13, which were used in a naive Bayes classifier (R e1071). The raw public data were reprocessed by TCRdb itself: fastp quality trimming at Q25, MiXCR clonotype calling, in-frame beta chains only. Each CDR3 protein gets just one entry, which takes the most common genes and DNA from the rows behind it. None of the V and J calls come from the authors' own analysis; TCRdb made them. The sample table contains about 96,000 distinct CDR3 sequences; only one count was recorded for over 50% of them. The top ten constitute around 27% of the sample.

Stable Graves' hyperthyroidism was defined as no progression to ophthalmopathy during 18 months of follow-up. Hyperthyroidism patients were newly diagnosed, had a disease duration of under 2 months, and were aged 18 to 65 years. Patients with uncontrolled infections, other autoimmune diseases, pregnancy or lactation were excluded. Diagnoses were based on clinical symptoms, serum thyroxine and TRAb, thyroid ultrasound and orbital computed tomography. Ficoll-Paque density gradient centrifugation was used to isolate PBMCs from around 10 ml of fresh peripheral blood. Total RNA was extracted with Trizol reagent, and quality was checked on an Agilent 2100 Bioanalyzer. A word on this clonotype: The antigen it recognizes is unknown. This may arise from a read error, as a much more abundant clone is one base away. Likely a read error: the CDR3 ends without its conserved phenylalanine or tryptophan.

General findings and caveats noted by the study authors: Blood samples also contained most of the expanded thyroid clonotypes (frequency above 0.001), which suggests that blood repertoires may reflect thyroid immune responses. In validation, progression to ophthalmopathy was predicted by the model with around 71% sensitivity and 72.22% specificity, a median of around 6.5 months before onset. A model built on a 13 V-J signature distinguished ophthalmopathy from stable hyperthyroidism, reaching 87.88% sensitivity and about 81% specificity in cross-validation and 80%/75% in testing. Sample size was not statistically predetermined, and investigators were not blinded to group allocation.

The CDR3 region is 15 residues in length, termini included. The DNA shown is the 45-base CDR3, in frame from base 1. For CDR1 and CDR2, the germline V gene lists ENHRY and SYGVKD. The sequence joins TRBV10-3 to TRBJ2-2, with 10 bases in between that match TRBD2. The sequence came from a woman aged 40 to 50 with Graves' hyperthyroidism. Sequencing was done on a sample of blood. The CDR3 region reads CASSPIAGGGGELFS. Read as DNA, the sequence is TGTGCCAGCAGTCCTATAGCGGGAGGCGGCGGGGAGCTGTTTTCT.